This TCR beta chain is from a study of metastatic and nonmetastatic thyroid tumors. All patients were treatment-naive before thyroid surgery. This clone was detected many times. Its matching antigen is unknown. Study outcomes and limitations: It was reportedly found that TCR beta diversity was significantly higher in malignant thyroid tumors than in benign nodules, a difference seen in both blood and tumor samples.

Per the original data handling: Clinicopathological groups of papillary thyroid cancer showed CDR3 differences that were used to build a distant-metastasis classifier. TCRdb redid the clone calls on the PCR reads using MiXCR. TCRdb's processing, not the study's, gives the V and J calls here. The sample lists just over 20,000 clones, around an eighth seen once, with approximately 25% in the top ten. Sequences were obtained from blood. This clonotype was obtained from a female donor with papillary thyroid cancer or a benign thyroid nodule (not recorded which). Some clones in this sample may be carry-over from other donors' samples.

The DNA of the CDR3 is TGTGCCAGCAGCTTACTAGCAGGGACCCAGTACTTC. Protein sequence: CASSLLAGTQYF. The chain links TRBV7-2 to TRBJ2-5, with D possibly matching TRBD2 (5 bases). Trimming took off 2 bases at V and 7 bases at J, with 8 bases between the two ends. The CDR3 is 12 residues long. Germline V gives CDR1 SGHTA, CDR2 FQGNSA.